The 16 T cell receptor beta chains below were found in one sample sequenced in a study of neurological immune-mediated disorders. A single record per CDR3 protein comes from TCRdb applying MiXCR to the 5' RACE reads. The sample includes some 47,000 distinct CDR3 sequences, around 17% of them seen just once. Sequencing was performed on PBMCs. These receptors were taken from a man aged 55 to 70 in good health.

This clonotype appeared many times. CDR3 sequence reads: CSVEGEFGPNYGYTF. In DNA form, the CDR3 reads TGCAGCGTTGAAGGAGAGTTCGGGCCCAACTATGGCTACACCTTC. The chain combines TRBV29-1 with TRBJ1-2; D is uncertain. CDR1 SQVTM and CDR2 ANQGSEA come from the germline V gene. The V and J ends lost 1 base and 2 bases respectively, with 14 bases between them. CDR3 length equals 15 residues.

This clonotype was seen at least ten times. The chain combines TRBV12-3 or TRBV12-4 with TRBJ1-6, with TRBD1 identical over 8 bases. V shed 3 bases and J 7 bases; nucleotides not matched to a gene: 2. The CDR3 totals 14 residues. The CDR3 DNA sequence: TGTGCCAGCAGTTTCAGGACAGGGAATTCACCCCTCCACTTT. It translates to CASSFRTGNSPLHF.

Many counts were recorded for this clonotype. The junction shows a germline mismatch at one end, possibly a read error. The chain links TRBV3-1 to TRBJ2-1; D possibly corresponds to TRBD1 (6 bases). CDR3 length equals 15 residues. Germline V gives CDR1 LGHDT, CDR2 YNNKEL (reference sequence). The CDR3 nucleotides are TGTGTCAGCAGCCAAGTTTTCGGACAGATCAATGAGCAGTTCTTC. It specifies CVSSQVFGQINEQFF.

This clonotype was observed at least ten times. This chain uses TRBV5-1 with TRBJ1-5; D ambiguous. Trimming left V 4 bases short and J 0 bases short, with 17 bases between. The CDR3 consists of 17 residues. Germline lookup yields CDR1 SGHRS and CDR2 YFSETQ. CDR3 in DNA: TGCGCCAGCAGCCCCGTAGCGGGCATGGGTAGCAATCAGCCCCAGCATTTT. It codes for CASSPVAGMGSNQPQHF.

This clonotype was counted many times. The rearrangement joins TRBV29-1 to TRBJ2-3; TRBD2 matches 15 bases. With 3 bases clipped from V and 2 bases from J, the junction kept 15 bases outside the gene matches. The germline V gene has CDR1 SQVTM and CDR2 ANQGSEA. CDR3 size: 20 residues. The CDR3 coding sequence is TGCAGCGTTGACGCAGAGGGACTAGCGGGAGGCCCTCTATTCACAGATACGCAGTATTTT. Amino acids: CSVDAEGLAGGPLFTDTQYF.

This clonotype occurred many times. The chain has TRBV9 and TRBJ2-7, with D perhaps TRBD2 (5 bases). The CDR3 has 14 amino acids. The V and J ends lost 0 bases and 2 bases respectively, with 9 bases between them. CDR1 is SGDLS and CDR2 is YYNGEE in the germline V gene. This CDR3 reads CASSVEGSAYEQYF. CDR3 nucleotide sequence: TGTGCCAGCAGCGTAGAAGGGAGCGCCTACGAGCAGTACTTC.

The rearrangement links TRBV5-1 to TRBJ1-1; D remains unclear. V was shortened by 1 base and J by 7 bases, with 11 bases between the two germline ends. The germline gives CDR1 SGHRS, CDR2 YFSETQ. CDR3 length: 13 amino acids. The CDR3 loop is CASSLRESDEAFF. Written as DNA, the CDR3 is TGCGCCAGCAGCTTGAGAGAATCTGATGAAGCTTTCTTT.

This clonotype was counted many times. The chain uses TRBV5-6 and TRBJ2-3, with D possibly being TRBD1 or TRBD2 (6 bases each). The V gene lost 0 bases and the J gene lost 3 bases, with 8 bases spanning the gap. The germline V gene has CDR1 SGHDT and CDR2 YYEEEE. The CDR3 has 14 residues. As DNA, the CDR3 is TGTGCCAGCAGCTTGGAGGGGGGTACAGATACGCAGTATTTT. Protein product: CASSLEGGTDTQYF.

The rearrangement links TRBV5-6 to TRBJ2-1; D is perhaps TRBD1 (6 bases). Germline V gives CDR1 SGHDT, CDR2 YYEEEE. Trimming cost V 2 bases and J 3 bases, with 15 bases left between them. The CDR3 totals 16 residues. The CDR3 region has the DNA TGTGCCAGCAGCTTACAACAGGGTTTGAACTACAATGAGCAGTTCTTC. Encoded protein: CASSLQQGLNYNEQFF.

The gene calls are TRBV5-1 and TRBJ1-4; 7 bases match TRBD1. CDR1 and CDR2 (germline): SGHRS, YFSETQ. The junction had 11 bases not matched to a gene; V was cut back by 1 base and J by 8 bases. The CDR3 runs to 16 residues. CDR3 sequence: CASSLWRQGDGEKLFF. The CDR3 DNA sequence: TGCGCCAGCAGCTTGTGGCGACAGGGCGACGGGGAAAAACTGTTTTTT.

This clonotype was observed at least ten times. This chain uses TRBV20-1 with TRBJ2-2; 11 positions match TRBD2. The germline V gene encodes CDR1 DFQATT and CDR2 SNEGSKA (reference sequence). The CDR3 spans 14 residues. V shed 4 bases, J shed 3 bases, and the junction held 1 base outside the gene matches. CDR3 DNA: TGCAGTGCTAAGGGACTAGCGGACACCGGGGAGCTGTTTTTT. Amino acid sequence: CSAKGLADTGELFF.

This clonotype was counted ten times or more. This chain uses TRBV2 with TRBJ2-7; 7 positions match TRBD2. Germline values: CDR1 SNHLY, CDR2 FYNNEI. V gave up 4 bases and J gave up 2 bases; unmatched junction bases: 5. This CDR3 has 14 amino acids. As DNA, the CDR3 is TGTGCCAGCAGTGGGGCTAGCGGAACCTACGAGCAGTACTTC. The encoded protein is CASSGASGTYEQYF.

This clonotype was counted at least ten times. V and J are TRBV7-2 and TRBJ2-3; TRBD2 matches 10 bases. Germline V lookup: CDR1 SGHTA, CDR2 FQGNSA. This CDR3 spans 15 amino acids. Trimming at V came to 2 bases and at J to 2 bases, leaving 1 base not matched to a gene. CDR3 bases: TGTGCCAGCAGCTTACTAGCGGGAGACACAGATACGCAGTATTTT. Translating it yields CASSLLAGDTDTQYF.

This clonotype was seen many times. The chain joins TRBV7-2 to TRBJ2-2, with D possibly called TRBD1 or TRBD2 (6 bases each). V lost 6 bases and J lost 7, with 15 bases in between. The CDR3 runs to 14 residues. Germline lookup yields CDR1 SGHTA and CDR2 FQGNSA. The chain's CDR3 is CASRRDTEFGELFF. CDR3 DNA sequence: TGTGCCAGCAGGCGGGACACCGAGTTCGGGGAGCTGTTTTTT.

In the case of this clonotype: Sequence at one end of the junction differs from germline and may be a read error. The chain links TRBV12-5 to TRBJ1-1; tentative D call: TRBD1 (5 bases). CDR3 length equals 14 residues. Germline V gives CDR1 LGHNT, CDR2 FRNRAP. Written as DNA, the CDR3 is TGTTCTAGTGGTTTGGGAGACAGGAACACTGAAGCTTTCTTT. Translation: CSSGLGDRNTEAFF.

This clonotype was seen ten or more times. The rearrangement links TRBV29-1 to TRBJ2-5; D is undetermined. The CDR3 consists of 13 residues. V was pared by 4 bases and J by 4 bases, with 13 bases between. Germline CDR1 SQVTM, CDR2 ANQGSEA. The CDR3 nucleotides read TGCAGCGTTGTCCCCGGGTCGGGAGAGACCCAGTACTTC. The encoded protein is CSVVPGSGETQYF.